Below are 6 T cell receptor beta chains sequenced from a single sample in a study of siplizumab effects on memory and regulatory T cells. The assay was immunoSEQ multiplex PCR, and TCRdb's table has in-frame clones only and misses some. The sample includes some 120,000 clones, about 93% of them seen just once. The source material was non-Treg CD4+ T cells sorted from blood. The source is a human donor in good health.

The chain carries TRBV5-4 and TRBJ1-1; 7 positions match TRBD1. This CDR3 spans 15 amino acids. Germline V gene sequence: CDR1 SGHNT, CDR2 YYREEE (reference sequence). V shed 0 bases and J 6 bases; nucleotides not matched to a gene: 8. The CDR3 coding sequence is TGTGCCAGCAGCTTGGGAGGGGGCGCAAGTCCTGAAGCTTTCTTT. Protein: CASSLGGGASPEAFF.

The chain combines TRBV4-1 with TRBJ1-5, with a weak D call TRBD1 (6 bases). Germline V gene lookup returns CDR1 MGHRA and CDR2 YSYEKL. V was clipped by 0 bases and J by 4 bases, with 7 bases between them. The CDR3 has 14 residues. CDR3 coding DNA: TGCGCCAGCAGCCAAGAAGGGGGGAATCAGCCCCAGCATTTT. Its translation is CASSQEGGNQPQHF.

The CDR3 DNA follows: TGTGCCAGCTCAACACTAGCGGAGGCCTACGAGCAGTACTTC. Protein product: CASSTLAEAYEQYF. The chain uses TRBV18 and TRBJ2-7; 8 bases agree with TRBD2. This CDR3 has 14 residues. CDR1 and CDR2 (germline): KGHSH, LQKENI. The ends lost 5 bases at V and 2 bases at J; junction bases unmatched: 5.

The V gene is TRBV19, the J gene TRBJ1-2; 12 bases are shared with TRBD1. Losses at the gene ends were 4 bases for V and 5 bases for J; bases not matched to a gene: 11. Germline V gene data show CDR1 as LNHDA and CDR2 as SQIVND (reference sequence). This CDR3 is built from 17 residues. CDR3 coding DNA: TGTGCCAGTAGTACCCCCGGGACAGGGGGCGGTAGGTATGGCTACACCTTC. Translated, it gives CASSTPGTGGGRYGYTF.

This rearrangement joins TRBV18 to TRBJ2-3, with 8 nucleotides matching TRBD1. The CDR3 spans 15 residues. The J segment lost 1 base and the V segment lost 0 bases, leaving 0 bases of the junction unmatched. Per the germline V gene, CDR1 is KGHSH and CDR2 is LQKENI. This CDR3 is CASSPPTGGTDTQYF. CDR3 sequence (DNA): TGTGCCAGCTCACCACCGACAGGGGGCACAGATACGCAGTATTTT.

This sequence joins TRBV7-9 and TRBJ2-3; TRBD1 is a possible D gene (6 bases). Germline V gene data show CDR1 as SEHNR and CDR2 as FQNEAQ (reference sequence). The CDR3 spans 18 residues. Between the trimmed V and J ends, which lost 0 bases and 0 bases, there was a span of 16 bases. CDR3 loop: CASSLAWTDSTSTDTQYF. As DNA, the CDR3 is TGTGCCAGCAGCTTAGCGTGGACAGACAGTACTAGCACAGATACGCAGTATTTT.